These 18 T cell receptor beta chains originate from one sample sequenced in a study of T cell changes during pregnancy in multiple sclerosis (dated by TCRdb to about 2019). Library preparation was by the immunoSEQ multiplex PCR assay. The immuneACCESS repertoire file appears here via TCRdb, limited to in-frame rearrangements. These files lack a portion of the clones; in checked studies, under half of the deficit traces to unresolved V genes, and the cause of the others is not known. This sample is represented by some 40,000 clones; 85% to 90% of them were singletons. Of the sample, approximately 0.6% is held by the ten largest clones. This sample comprised CD4+ T cells from peripheral blood mononuclear cells, obtained before pregnancy. All receptors come from a female donor with multiple sclerosis, enrolled in a pregnancy study.

V and J are TRBV10-3 and TRBJ2-5, with TRBD2 as a possible D gene (6 bases). V was pared by 3 bases and J by 5 bases, with 13 bases between. The germline CDR1 and CDR2 sequences are ENHRY and SYGVKD. This CDR3 has 14 amino acids. The CDR3 reads CAISESSEGETQYF. CDR3 sequence (DNA): TGTGCCATCAGTGAATCTAGCGAGGGGGAGACCCAGTACTTC.

The chain carries TRBV19 and TRBJ1-1; D not certain. The germline gives CDR1 LNHDA, CDR2 SQIVND (reference sequence). There are 16 residues in the CDR3. The V end lost 4 bases, the J end lost 1 base, and 16 bases lay between the germline ends. CDR3 in amino acids: CASSTDKETPNTEAFF. The CDR3 DNA is TGTGCCAGTAGTACAGACAAAGAGACACCGAACACTGAAGCTTTCTTT.

This chain links TRBV28 with TRBJ2-2; 7 nucleotides match TRBD1. CDR1 and CDR2 from the germline V gene are MDHEN and SYDVKM. The CDR3 loop spans 17 amino acids. The V gene end was trimmed by 4 bases and the J gene end by 1 base; junction bases not matched to a gene: 9. The chain's CDR3 is CASSSQGNRGNTGELFF. CDR3 nucleotides: TGTGCCAGCAGTTCCCAGGGGAACAGGGGGAACACCGGGGAGCTGTTTTTT.

The chain couples TRBV28 to TRBJ1-1; D gene uncertain. CDR1 MDHEN and CDR2 SYDVKM come from the germline V gene. This CDR3 has 12 residues. Trimming removed 5 bases at V and 3 bases at J, with 7 bases between. This CDR3 reads CASSEGDTEAFF. The CDR3 DNA follows: TGTGCCAGCAGTGAGGGTGACACTGAAGCTTTCTTT.

CDR3 in amino acids: CASSDRGRGMNTEAFF. In DNA, the CDR3 is TGTGCCAGTAGCGACAGGGGTCGGGGCATGAACACTGAAGCTTTCTTT. The V gene is TRBV19, the J gene TRBJ1-1; 8 nucleotides line up with TRBD1. The CDR3 length is 16 residues. CDR1 LNHDA and CDR2 SQIVND come from the germline V gene (reference sequence). The junction had 9 bases not matched to a gene; V was cut back by 6 bases and J by 0 bases.

The chain joins TRBV6-5 to TRBJ1-2, with D possibly TRBD1 on 5 matching bases. Germline V lookup: CDR1 MNHEY, CDR2 SVGAGI. V lost 0 bases, J lost 8 bases, and 13 bases lay in between. This CDR3 comprises 14 residues. CDR3 nucleotides: TGTGCCAGCAGTTACTCGATGGAGGGACGGGGCTACACCTTC. This encodes CASSYSMEGRGYTF.

The rearrangement uses TRBV5-1 and TRBJ1-5; TRBD1 matches at 8 bases. CDR3 size: 15 residues. Per the germline V gene, CDR1 is SGHRS and CDR2 is YFSETQ. Trimming removed 4 bases from V and 3 bases from J; junction bases left unmatched: 6. The CDR3 DNA reads TGCGCCAGCAGCGTCGGGACAGGCCCCAATCAGCCCCAGCATTTT. This sequence encodes CASSVGTGPNQPQHF.

The V and J genes are TRBV10-3 and TRBJ1-4; D is perhaps TRBD1 (5 bases). The CDR3 covers 13 residues. V shed 4 bases and J shed 8 bases, with 11 bases lying between them. CDR1 is ENHRY and CDR2 is SYGVKD in the germline V gene. The CDR3 DNA reads TGTGCCATCAGTGCAGGGAGGAGGGAAAAACTGTTTTTT. Translating it yields CAISAGRREKLFF.

This clone was observed a single time. The J gene is TRBJ2-7, the V gene TRBV2; 7 bases map to TRBD2. Losses at the gene ends were 3 bases for V and 7 bases for J; bases not matched to a gene: 0. In germline, CDR1 is SNHLY, CDR2 FYNNEI. This CDR3 contains 11 residues. CDR3 DNA sequence: TGTGCCAGCAGTGAGCGGGAGGAGCAGTACTTC. Protein product: CASSEREEQYF.

The V and J genes are TRBV2 and TRBJ2-7; a possible D gene is TRBD1 (5 bases). This CDR3 is 13 amino acids long. Germline CDR1 SNHLY, CDR2 FYNNEI. Trimming stripped 7 bases from V and 0 bases from J, with 10 bases between. The CDR3 spells CASKQGSSYEQYF. For the CDR3, the DNA is TGTGCCAGCAAGCAGGGAAGCTCCTACGAGCAGTACTTC.

This chain uses TRBV2 with TRBJ1-5; 9 bases align to TRBD1. CDR3 length: 14 amino acids. The V gene's germline CDR1 is SNHLY and CDR2 FYNNEI. V shed 4 bases and J 2 bases; nucleotides not matched to a gene: 0. CDR3 in DNA: TGTGCCAGCAGTGGGACAGGGGGCAATCAGCCCCAGCATTTT. Encoded protein: CASSGTGGNQPQHF.

The chain is built from TRBV2 and TRBJ2-1, with D possibly being TRBD1 (5 bases). The ends were cut back, 4 bases at V and 4 bases at J, with 14 bases in the middle. The CDR3 is 15 residues long. Germline loops: CDR1 SNHLY, CDR2 FYNNEI. This chain's CDR3 is CASSGGSNPYNEQFF. CDR3 coding DNA: TGTGCCAGCAGTGGGGGCAGCAACCCTTACAATGAGCAGTTCTTC.

This chain joins TRBV5-5 and TRBJ1-3; D may be TRBD1 (6 bases). This CDR3 has 16 amino acids. V was shortened by 4 bases and J by 0 bases, with 14 bases between the two germline ends. Germline V gene data show CDR1 as SGHKS and CDR2 as YYEKEE (reference sequence). The CDR3 loop is CASSIGQPRSGNTIYF. The CDR3 bases are TGTGCCAGCAGCATCGGACAGCCTCGCTCTGGAAACACCATATATTTT. Filled out from reference TRBV5-5 and TRBJ1-3, the complete variable domain reads DAGVTQSPTHLIKTRGQQVTLRCSPISGHKSVSWYQQVLGQGPQFIFQYYEKEERGRGNFPDRFSARQFPNYSSELNVNALLLGDSALYLCASSIGQPRSGNTIYFGEGSWLTVV.

This clone was counted between two and nine times. The chain couples TRBV30 to TRBJ1-3, with unresolved D. Deletions cut 4 bases from V and 2 bases from J, with 9 bases between. Germline V gives CDR1 GTSNPN, CDR2 SVGIG (reference sequence). The CDR3 is made up of 13 amino acids. In DNA form, the CDR3 reads TGTGCCTGGAAGTTTGCAGCTGGAAACACCATATATTTT. Translation gives CAWKFAAGNTIYF.

The chain employs TRBV19 and TRBJ1-5; 10 positions agree with TRBD1. The junction had 6 bases not matched to a gene; V was cut back by 2 bases and J by 5 bases. The CDR3 has 16 residues. Germline V CDR1 and CDR2: LNHDA, SQIVND (reference sequence). DNA for the CDR3: TGTGCCAGTAGTATACACGGGACAGGGGAGGATCAGCCCCAGCATTTT. Its protein product is CASSIHGTGEDQPQHF.

J is TRBJ2-7 and V is TRBV30, with TRBD1 as a possible D gene (5 bases). Germline V lookup: CDR1 GTSNPN, CDR2 SVGIG (reference sequence). The CDR3 totals 15 residues. Trimming removed 0 bases at V and 5 bases at J, with 17 bases between. CDR3 amino acids: CAWSVFRTTRDEQYF. In nucleotides, the CDR3 is TGTGCCTGGAGTGTATTTAGGACAACCCGGGACGAGCAGTACTTC.

J is TRBJ1-1 and V is TRBV7-8; a weak D match, TRBD1 (6 bases). Germline CDR1 SGHVS, CDR2 FQNEAQ. This CDR3 spans 17 amino acids. V lost 5 bases and J lost 0, with 19 bases in between. CDR3 loop: CASSPLGGDYMNTEAFF. The DNA for the CDR3 is TGTGCCAGCAGCCCCCTAGGGGGGGACTATATGAACACTGAAGCTTTCTTT.

The chain couples TRBV27 to TRBJ1-2; TRBD1 agrees at 7 bases. Germline CDR1 is MNHEY and CDR2 is SMNVEV (reference sequence). This CDR3 has 15 amino acids. V lost 5 bases, J lost 5 bases, and 11 bases stayed unmatched. CDR3 coding DNA: TGTGCCAGCAGTCCACACCCTGGGACAGAGTATGGCTACACCTTC. This gives the protein CASSPHPGTEYGYTF.